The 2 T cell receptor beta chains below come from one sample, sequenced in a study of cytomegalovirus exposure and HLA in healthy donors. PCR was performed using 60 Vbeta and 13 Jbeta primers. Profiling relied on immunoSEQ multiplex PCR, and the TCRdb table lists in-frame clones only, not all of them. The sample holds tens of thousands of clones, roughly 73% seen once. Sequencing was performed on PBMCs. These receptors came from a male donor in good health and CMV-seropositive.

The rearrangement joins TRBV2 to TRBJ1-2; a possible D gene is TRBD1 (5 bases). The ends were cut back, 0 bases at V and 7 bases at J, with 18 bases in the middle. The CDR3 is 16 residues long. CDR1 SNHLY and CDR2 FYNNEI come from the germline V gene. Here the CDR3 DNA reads TGTGCCAGCAGTGAAGCTGGTGGGCCGACAGAATCTGGCTACACCTTC. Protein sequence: CASSEAGGPTESGYTF. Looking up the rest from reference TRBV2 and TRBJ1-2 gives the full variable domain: EPEVTQTPSHQVTQMGQEVILRCVPISNHLYFYWYRQILGQKVEFLVSFYNNEISEKSEIFDDQFSVERPDGSNFTLKIRSTKLEDSAMYFCASSEAGGPTESGYTFGSGTRLTVV.

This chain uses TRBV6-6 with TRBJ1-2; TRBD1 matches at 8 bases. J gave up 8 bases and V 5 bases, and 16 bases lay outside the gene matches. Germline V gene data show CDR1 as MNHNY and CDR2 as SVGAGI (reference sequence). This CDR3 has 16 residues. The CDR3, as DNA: TGTGCCAGCAGTGCAGACTCGCTGACAGGGGAAAAGGGCTACACCTTC. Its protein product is CASSADSLTGEKGYTF.